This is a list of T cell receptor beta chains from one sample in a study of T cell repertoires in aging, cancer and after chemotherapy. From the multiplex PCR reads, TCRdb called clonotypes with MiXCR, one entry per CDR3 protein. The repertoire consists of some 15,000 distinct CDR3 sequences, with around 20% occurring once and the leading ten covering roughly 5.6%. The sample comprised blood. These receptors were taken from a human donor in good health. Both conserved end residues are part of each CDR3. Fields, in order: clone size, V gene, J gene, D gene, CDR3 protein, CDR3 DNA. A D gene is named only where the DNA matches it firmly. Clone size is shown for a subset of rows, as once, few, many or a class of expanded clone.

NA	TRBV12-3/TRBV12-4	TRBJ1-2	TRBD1	CASSVRQGGLYGYTF	TGTGCCAGCAGTGTAAGACAGGGGGGTCTCTATGGCTACACCTTC
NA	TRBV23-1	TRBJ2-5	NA	CASSPPFGGRTQYF	TGCGCCAGCAGTCCGCCCTTTGGGGGTAGGACCCAGTACTTC
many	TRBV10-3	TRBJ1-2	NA	CAATPAADYGYTF	TGTGCCGCGACCCCGGCCGCCGACTATGGCTACACCTTC
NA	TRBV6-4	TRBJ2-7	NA	CASSTGRTSYEQYF	TGTGCCAGCAGTACGGGACGCACGTCCTACGAGCAGTACTTC
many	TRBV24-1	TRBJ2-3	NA	CATSGPDRAQYF	TGTGCCACCAGTGGACCTGATAGGGCGCAGTATTTT
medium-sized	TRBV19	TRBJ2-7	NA	CASSEQGSYEQYF	TGTGCCAGTAGTGAACAGGGCTCCTACGAGCAGTACTTC
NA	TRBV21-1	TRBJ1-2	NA	CASSIPRDLYGYTF	TGTGCCAGCAGCATTCCCAGGGACCTCTATGGCTACACCTTC
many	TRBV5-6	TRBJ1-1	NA	CASSFSVNTEAFF	TGTGCCAGCAGCTTTAGTGTGAACACTGAAGCTTTCTTT
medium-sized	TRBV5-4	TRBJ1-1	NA	CASSLRGDTEAFF	TGTGCCAGCAGCTTGAGGGGAGACACTGAAGCTTTCTTT
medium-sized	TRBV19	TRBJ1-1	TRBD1	CASRIGQVGNTEAFF	TGTGCCAGTAGGATCGGACAGGTAGGAAACACTGAAGCTTTCTTT
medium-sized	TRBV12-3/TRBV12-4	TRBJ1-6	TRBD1	CASIGTGISPLHF	TGTGCCAGCATCGGGACAGGGATCTCACCCCTCCACTTT
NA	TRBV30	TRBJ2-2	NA	CAWSVSGGETGELFF	TGTGCCTGGAGTGTATCGGGGGGCGAGACCGGGGAGCTGTTTTTT
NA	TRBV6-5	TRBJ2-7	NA	CASSTPQEQYF	TGTGCCAGCAGCACCCCGCAGGAGCAGTACTTC
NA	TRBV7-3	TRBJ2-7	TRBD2	CASSFPGGPNEQYF	TGTGCCAGCAGCTTCCCGGGGGGACCGAACGAGCAGTACTTC
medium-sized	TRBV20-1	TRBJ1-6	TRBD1	CSAREGQGGSPLHF	TGCAGTGCTAGAGAGGGACAGGGAGGTTCACCCCTCCACTTT
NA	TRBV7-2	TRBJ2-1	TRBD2	CASSGPGGGQSSYNEQFF	TGTGCCAGCAGCGGTCCGGGCGGGGGGCAGAGCTCCTACAATGAGCAGTTCTTC
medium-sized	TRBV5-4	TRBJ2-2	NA	CASSLKGHNTGELFF	TGTGCCAGCAGCTTAAAGGGACACAACACCGGGGAGCTGTTTTTT
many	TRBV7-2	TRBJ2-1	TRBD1	CASSLSGQGAWYEQFF	TGTGCCAGCAGCTTATCGGGTCAGGGGGCTTGGTATGAGCAGTTCTTC
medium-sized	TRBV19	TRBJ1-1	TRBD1	CASIDRDRGGTEAFF	TGTGCCAGTATTGACAGGGACAGGGGTGGGACTGAAGCTTTCTTT
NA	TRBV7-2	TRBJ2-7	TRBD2	CASSLPGGGSYEQYF	TGTGCCAGCAGCTTACCGGGCGGGGGTTCCTACGAGCAGTACTTC
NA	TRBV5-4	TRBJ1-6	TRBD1	CASSPRDRVNSPLHF	TGTGCCAGCAGCCCCCGGGACAGGGTAAATTCACCCCTCCACTTT
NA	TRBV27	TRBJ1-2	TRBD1	CASSLSAGAGGRGYTF	TGTGCCAGCAGTTTATCAGCGGGGGCAGGGGGCCGGGGCTACACCTTC
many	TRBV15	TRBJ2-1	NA	CATSRTWGFYNEQFF	TGTGCCACCAGCAGAACGTGGGGCTTCTACAATGAGCAGTTCTTC
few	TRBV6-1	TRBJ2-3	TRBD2	CASSESPSGWGDTQYF	TGTGCCAGCAGTGAATCTCCTAGCGGGTGGGGAGATACGCAGTATTTT
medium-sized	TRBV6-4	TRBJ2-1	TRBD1	CASSEQGDHNEQFF	TGTGCCAGCAGTGAACAGGGGGACCACAATGAGCAGTTCTTC
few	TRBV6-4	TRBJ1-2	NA	CASSGPNRGVYGYTF	TGTGCCAGCAGTGGTCCAAACAGAGGAGTCTATGGCTACACCTTC
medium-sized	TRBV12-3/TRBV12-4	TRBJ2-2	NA	CASHPYTGELFF	TGTGCCAGCCACCCTTACACCGGGGAGCTGTTTTTT
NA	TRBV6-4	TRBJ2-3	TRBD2	CASSEGTSGTDTQYF	TGTGCCAGCAGTGAGGGGACTAGCGGCACAGATACGCAGTATTTT
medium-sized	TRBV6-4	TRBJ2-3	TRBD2	CASSSGGTDTQYF	TGTGCCAGCAGTAGCGGGGGCACAGATACGCAGTATTTT
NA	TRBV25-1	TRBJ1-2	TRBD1	CASSPAGGKGYTF	TGTGCCAGCAGTCCGGCAGGGGGGAAGGGCTACACCTTC
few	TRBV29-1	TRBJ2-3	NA	CSATSGGDTQYF	TGCAGCGCCACCTCGGGGGGCGATACGCAGTATTTT
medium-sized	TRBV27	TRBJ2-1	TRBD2	CASSSRLARNEQFF	TGTGCCAGCAGTTCGCGACTAGCGCGCAATGAGCAGTTCTTC
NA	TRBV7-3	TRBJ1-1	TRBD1	CASTNGPGGGTEAFF	TGTGCCAGCACCAACGGCCCAGGGGGCGGCACTGAAGCTTTCTTT
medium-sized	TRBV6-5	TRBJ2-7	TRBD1	CASSLGGPYEQYF	TGTGCCAGCAGTTTAGGGGGCCCCTACGAGCAGTACTTC
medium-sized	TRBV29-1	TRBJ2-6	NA	CSVEEGPPSGANVLTF	TGCAGCGTTGAAGAGGGGCCGCCCTCTGGGGCCAACGTCCTGACTTTC
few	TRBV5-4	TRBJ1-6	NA	CASSLTAGRNSPLHF	TGTGCCAGCAGCTTGACCGCAGGGAGGAATTCACCCCTCCACTTT
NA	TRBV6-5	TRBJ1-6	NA	CARSPSGGDNSPLHF	TGTGCCCGCAGTCCCTCCGGGGGGGACAATTCACCCCTCCACTTT
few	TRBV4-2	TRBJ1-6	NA	CASGREAPSYNSPLHF	TGTGCCAGCGGCAGGGAGGCCCCCTCCTATAATTCACCCCTCCACTTT
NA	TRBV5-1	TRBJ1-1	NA	CASSLAAHNTEAFF	TGCGCCAGCAGCTTGGCGGCTCACAACACTGAAGCTTTCTTT
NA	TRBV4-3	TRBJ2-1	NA	CASSGNPFGYNEQFF	TGCGCCAGCAGCGGAAACCCATTTGGGTACAATGAGCAGTTCTTC
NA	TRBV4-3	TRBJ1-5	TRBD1	CASSQDPQGAINQPQHF	TGTGCCAGCAGCCAAGACCCCCAGGGGGCGATCAATCAGCCCCAGCATTTT